This is a list of T cell receptor beta chains from one sample in a study of shared clonotypes between healthy human individuals. The table came from immunoSEQ multiplex PCR; TCRdb's copy has only in-frame clones and leaves some out. The repertoire holds about 2.4 million clones, with roughly 93% as singletons. Sequencing was carried out using naive CD4+ T cells from PBMCs. These receptors originate from a man between 18 and 35 years old in good health. Some clones in this sample may be carry-over from other donors' samples. Both conserved end residues are part of each CDR3. Fields, in order: J gene, clone size, V gene, D gene, CDR3 protein. A D gene is named only where the DNA matches it firmly. Where a row states a size, it is once, few, many or the class of an expanded clone; other rows omit it.

>TRBJ2-2|NA|TRBV7-9|NA
CASSSKGSPGELFF
>TRBJ2-7|NA|TRBV28|NA
CASSLGFEQYF
>TRBJ2-2|NA|TRBV10-3|TRBD1
CAISEGTGQGAGELFF
>TRBJ2-1|NA|TRBV15|TRBD2
CATSRVAGGPGDEQFF
>TRBJ2-1|NA|TRBV5-1|TRBD1
CASSLGGTEPNEQFF
>TRBJ1-1|once|TRBV28|NA
CASSLGPGDYTEAFF
>TRBJ2-5|NA|TRBV11-2|TRBD1
CASGEDRARAQYF
>TRBJ2-2|NA|TRBV5-6|NA
CASSFGQVNTGELFF
>TRBJ2-7|NA|TRBV6-1|NA
CASNNPPSPYEQYF
>TRBJ2-7|once|TRBV28|TRBD2
CASRGTGWTSGPRYEQYF
>TRBJ2-2|NA|TRBV11-3|NA
CASSSPPGRGKNTGELFF
>TRBJ1-5|once|TRBV19|NA
CASSPTGFGQPQHF
>TRBJ2-7|NA|TRBV7-9|NA
CASSPQAPGQQYF
>TRBJ2-2|NA|TRBV4-3|TRBD2
CASSQDPYLAGVYTGELFF
>TRBJ1-3|NA|TRBV7-9|TRBD1
CASSPRDRAWGTGNTIYF
>TRBJ1-1|NA|TRBV6-1|NA
CASSETAGPNTEAFF
>TRBJ1-2|once|TRBV16|NA
CASSLQGASVYGYTF
>TRBJ2-2|NA|TRBV25-1|NA
CASSAPLGEGQGGGELFF
>TRBJ1-5|few|TRBV28|NA
CASRLQRYSNQPQHF
>TRBJ2-1|NA|TRBV28|TRBD2
CASSSSRLAGPYFRLYNEQFF